This T cell receptor (beta chain) was sequenced in a study of cytomegalovirus exposure and HLA in healthy donors. The PCR had 60 Vbeta and 13 Jbeta primers. Assay used: immunoSEQ multiplex PCR; TCRdb lists only in-frame clones, some missing. The sample has roughly 150,000 clones, over 60% seen once. The source material was PBMCs. The sequence was collected from a woman in her thirties in good health and CMV-seropositive.

CDR3 nucleotide sequence: TGTGCCAGCAGCGTAGCCCCGGTAGCGGGGACCGGGGAGCTGTTTTTT. Encoded protein: CASSVAPVAGTGELFF. This chain connects TRBV9 to TRBJ2-2; 8 bases are a match to TRBD2. The length of the CDR3 is 16 residues. V dropped 0 bases and J dropped 5; count of bases not matched to a gene: 6. Per germline, CDR1 SGDLS and CDR2 YYNGEE. Complete variable domain (other parts from reference TRBV9 and TRBJ2-2): DSGVTQTPKHLITATGQRVTLRCSPRSGDLSVYWYQQSLDQGLQFLIQYYNGEERAKGNILERFSAQQFPDLHSELNLSSLELGDSALYFCASSVAPVAGTGELFFGEGSRLTVL.